Listed here are 9 T cell receptor beta chains from one sample, sequenced in a study of control samples from healthy donors and cancer patients. Assay: immunoSEQ multiplex PCR; the TCRdb copy retains only in-frame clones and omits some. The data contain around 51,000 clones, 88% of them seen just once; the ten biggest clones take up approximately 40%. Sample: PBMCs. These receptors originate from a man aged 45-65 years with head and neck cancer.

The V gene is TRBV7-9, the J gene TRBJ2-7; D is unclear. Germline V gives CDR1 SEHNR, CDR2 FQNEAQ (reference sequence). The CDR3 spans 13 residues. The V and J ends lost 5 bases and 0 bases respectively, with 8 bases between them. The chain's CDR3 is CASSPRTSYEQYF. CDR3 coding DNA: TGTGCCAGCAGCCCCCGCACCTCCTACGAGCAGTACTTC. The full variable domain, completed using reference TRBV7-9 and TRBJ2-7, is DTGVSQNPRHKITKRGQNVTFRCDPISEHNRLYWYRQTLGQGPEFLTYFQNEAQLEKSRLLSDRFSAERPKGSFSTLEIQRTEQGDSAMYLCASSPRTSYEQYFGPGTRLTVT.

The V gene is TRBV28, the J gene TRBJ1-2; D is unresolved. CDR3 size: 17 residues. V lost 3 bases and J lost 7, with 24 bases in between. Per germline, CDR1 MDHEN and CDR2 SYDVKM. CDR3 nucleotides: TGTGCCAGCAGTTTTGGTGGCGGGCAGACCCCATCGGGTGGCTACACCTTC. Translating gives CASSFGGGQTPSGGYTF.

The chain links TRBV29-1 to TRBJ2-5; 8 nucleotides line up with TRBD2. Unmatched junction bases numbered 11, after V lost 6 bases and J lost 5 bases. Germline V CDR1 and CDR2: SQVTM, ANQGSEA. The CDR3 extends over 14 amino acids. The CDR3 coding sequence is TGCAGCGTCTCGGGCGGGGGGAGAATTGAGACCCAGTACTTC. Translation gives CSVSGGGRIETQYF.

The chain combines TRBV5-4 with TRBJ1-3; 9 bases fit TRBD1. Germline V lookup: CDR1 SGHNT, CDR2 YYREEE (reference sequence). The V segment lost 0 bases and the J segment 3 bases; nucleotides outside the gene matches: 7. The CDR3 runs to 17 residues. The CDR3 region is CASSLGQGGIGGNTIYF. The CDR3 DNA sequence: TGTGCCAGCAGCTTGGGACAGGGGGGCATTGGTGGAAACACCATATATTTT.

This sequence joins TRBV6-5 and TRBJ1-1; no firm D call. Germline assignment: CDR1 MNHEY and CDR2 SVGAGI. The V end lost 8 bases, the J end lost 4 bases, and 8 bases lay between the germline ends. This CDR3 has 11 amino acids. CDR3 DNA sequence: TGTGCCAGCGGGTGGGGCACTGAAGCTTTCTTT. The encoded protein is CASGWGTEAFF.

This sequence joins TRBV4-3 and TRBJ2-1, with D maybe TRBD2 (7 bases). Germline lookup yields CDR1 LGHNA and CDR2 YSLEER. Trimming cost V 1 base and J 3 bases, with 19 bases left between them. The CDR3 has 18 residues. CDR3 coding DNA: TGCGCCAGCAGCCAAGGGCCAGGGGCTAGCGGCTTCTACAATGAGCAGTTCTTC. This codes for CASSQGPGASGFYNEQFF.

This clone is a singleton in its sample. The V gene is TRBV6-5, the J gene TRBJ2-7; unclear D gene. Germline V gene lookup returns CDR1 MNHEY and CDR2 SVGAGI. The CDR3 extends over 10 amino acids. V was trimmed by 5 bases and J by 4 bases, leaving 3 bases between them. CDR3 protein: CASSLYEQYF. The CDR3 coding sequence is TGTGCCAGCAGTCTGTACGAGCAGTACTTC.

CDR3 residues: CSARGKSEQYF. CDR3 DNA sequence: TGCAGTGCTAGGGGAAAAAGTGAGCAGTACTTC. The chain uses TRBV20-1 and TRBJ2-7; the D is unclear. The V and J ends lost 3 bases and 7 bases respectively, with 10 bases between them. Germline-derived CDR1 and CDR2 are DFQATT and SNEGSKA (reference sequence). This CDR3 spans 11 amino acids.

The V call is TRBV7-3, the J call TRBJ2-1; D possibly uses TRBD1 or TRBD2 (7 bases each). Germline assignment: CDR1 SGHTA and CDR2 FQGTGA. Deletions cut 5 bases from V and 9 bases from J, with 11 bases between. The CDR3 has 12 residues. This chain's CDR3 is CASSQGGIEQFF. CDR3 sequence (DNA): TGTGCCAGCAGCCAGGGGGGGATTGAGCAGTTCTTC.